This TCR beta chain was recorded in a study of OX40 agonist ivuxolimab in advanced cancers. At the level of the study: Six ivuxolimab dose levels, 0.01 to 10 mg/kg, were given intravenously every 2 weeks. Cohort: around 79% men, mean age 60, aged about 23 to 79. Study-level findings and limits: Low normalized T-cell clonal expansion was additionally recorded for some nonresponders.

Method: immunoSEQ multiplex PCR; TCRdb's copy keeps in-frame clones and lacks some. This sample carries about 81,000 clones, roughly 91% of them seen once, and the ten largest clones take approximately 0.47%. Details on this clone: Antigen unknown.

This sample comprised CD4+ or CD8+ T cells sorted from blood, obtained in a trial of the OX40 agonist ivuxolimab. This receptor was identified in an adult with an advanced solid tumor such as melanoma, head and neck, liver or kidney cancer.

The CDR3 nucleotides read TGCGCCAGCAGCTATCCAGGGGACGATACGCAGTATTTT. This gives the protein CASSYPGDDTQYF. The genes are TRBV5-1 and TRBJ2-3, with TRBD1 as a possible D gene (6 bases). This CDR3 region has 13 residues. CDR1 and CDR2 from the germline V gene are SGHRS and YFSETQ. Trimming removed 3 bases at V and 6 bases at J, with 11 bases between.